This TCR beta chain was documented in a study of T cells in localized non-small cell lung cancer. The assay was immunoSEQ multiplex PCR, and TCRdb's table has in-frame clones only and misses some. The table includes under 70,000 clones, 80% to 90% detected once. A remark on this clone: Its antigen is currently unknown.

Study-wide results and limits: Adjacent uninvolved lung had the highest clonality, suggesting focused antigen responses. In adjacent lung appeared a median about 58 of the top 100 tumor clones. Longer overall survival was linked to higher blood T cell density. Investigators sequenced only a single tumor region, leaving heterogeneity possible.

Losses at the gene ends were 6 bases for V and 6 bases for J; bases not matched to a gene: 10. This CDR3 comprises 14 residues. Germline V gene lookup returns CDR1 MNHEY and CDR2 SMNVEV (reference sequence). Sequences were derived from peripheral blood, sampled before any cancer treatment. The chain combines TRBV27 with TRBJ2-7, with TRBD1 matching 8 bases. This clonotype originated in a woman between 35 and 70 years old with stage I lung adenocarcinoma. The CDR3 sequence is CASRGAGQGLEQYF. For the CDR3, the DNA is TGTGCCAGCAGGGGGGCTGGACAGGGTCTCGAGCAGTACTTC.